Listed here are 28 T cell receptor beta chains from one sample, sequenced in a study of metastatic and nonmetastatic thyroid tumors. TCRdb re-called the PCR reads with MiXCR. The sample has around 70,000 clones; roughly 18% are singletons. Thyroid surgery was performed in patients who had received no treatment beforehand. The specimen sequenced was blood. Receptors originate from a female donor with papillary thyroid cancer or a benign thyroid nodule (not recorded which). Some clones in this sample may be carry-over from other donors' samples.

The CDR3: CSASGPDGGLQPQHF. CDR3 nucleotide sequence: TGCAGTGCTAGCGGTCCTGACGGGGGGCTTCAGCCCCAGCATTTT. The genes are TRBV20-1 and TRBJ1-5; D possibly corresponds to TRBD1 (6 bases). Germline CDR1 reads DFQATT; CDR2 reads SNEGSKA (reference sequence). With 3 bases removed from V and 6 bases from J, the gap between germline ends came to 18 bases. The CDR3 runs 15 residues.

This clone has a count of ten or more. A much larger clone differs by one base, so this may be a read error. CDR3 in amino acids: CASSLAEANYGYIF. CDR3 DNA: TGCGCCAGCAGCTTGGCCGAGGCTAACTATGGCTACATCTTC. The genes are TRBV5-1 and TRBJ1-2, with D unresolved. The CDR3 length is 14 residues. Per germline, CDR1 SGHRS and CDR2 YFSETQ.

This clone was seen ten or more times. V gene TRBV10-3 combines with J gene TRBJ2-3; TRBD1 is a possible D gene (6 bases). Between the trimmed V and J ends, which lost 3 bases and 0 bases, there was a span of 10 bases. Germline CDR1 is ENHRY and CDR2 is SYGVKD. This CDR3 has 15 residues. The CDR3, as DNA: TGTGCCATCAGTGACTTGCAGGGGAGCACAGATACGCAGTATTTT. Protein: CAISDLQGSTDTQYF.

This chain links TRBV20-1 with TRBJ1-2, with 8 bases fitting TRBD1. Germline CDR1 reads DFQATT; CDR2 reads SNEGSKA (reference sequence). There are 15 residues in the CDR3. Unmatched junction bases numbered 14, after V lost 2 bases and J lost 9 bases. The CDR3, as DNA: TGCAGTGCTAGAACTTGGACAGGGCATTATTATTGCTACACCTTC. This gives the protein CSARTWTGHYYCYTF.

This clone has a count of ten or more. The chain joins TRBV28 to TRBJ2-2; 8 bases are shared with TRBD2. The CDR3 has 14 amino acids. Losses at the gene ends were 6 bases for V and 2 bases for J; bases not matched to a gene: 2. Germline CDR1 is MDHEN and CDR2 is SYDVKM. The CDR3 loop is CASRAGGNTGELFF. CDR3 DNA sequence: TGTGCCAGCAGGGCGGGGGGAAACACCGGGGAGCTGTTTTTT.

The sample holds one count of this clone. The identical CDR3 is also encoded by other nucleotide sequences in the sample. The chain couples TRBV11-3 to TRBJ2-7; D remains ambiguous. In germline, CDR1 is SGHNT, CDR2 YENEEA. V was shortened by 5 bases and J by 3 bases, with 14 bases between the two germline ends. The CDR3 is 14 residues long. CDR3 coding DNA: TGTGCCAGCAGCCTTGGAGACCACCACTACGAGCAGTACTTC. Translated, it gives CASSLGDHHYEQYF. The whole variable domain, filled in from reference TRBV11-3 and TRBJ2-7, reads EAGVVQSPRYKIIEKKQPVAFWCNPISGHNTLYWYLQNLGQGPELLIRYENEEAVDDSQLPKDRFSAERLKGVDSTLKIQPAELGDSAVYLCASSLGDHHYEQYFGPGTRLTVT.

By share of the sample, this clone is medium-sized. The V and J genes are TRBV6-4 and TRBJ2-6; 7 nucleotides match TRBD1. This CDR3 contains 16 residues. Germline V CDR1 and CDR2: MRHNA, SNTAGT. The J segment lost 2 bases and the V segment lost 0 bases, leaving 1 base of the junction unmatched. CDR3 protein: CASSDSGGAGANVLTF. CDR3 in DNA: TGTGCCAGCAGTGACTCAGGGGGCGCTGGGGCCAACGTCCTGACTTTC.

This clone came up many times. The chain combines TRBV12-3 or TRBV12-4 with TRBJ1-5; D is possibly TRBD1 (6 bases). The V gene lost 7 bases and the J gene lost 6 bases, with 13 bases spanning the gap. The CDR3 contains 13 residues. The CDR3 DNA follows: TGTGCCAGCACCCTGGACAGTCCTCAGCCCCAGCATTTT. It specifies CASTLDSPQPQHF.

The chain carries TRBV5-8 and TRBJ2-6, with 7 bases fitting TRBD1. The CDR3 is 14 amino acids. V was clipped by 9 bases and J by 2 bases; unmatched bases: 5. Germline lookup yields CDR1 SGHTS and CDR2 YDEGEE. The chain's CDR3 is CANRGVAGANVLTF. For the CDR3, the DNA is TGTGCCAACAGGGGTGTCGCTGGGGCCAACGTCCTGACTTTC.

This clone was observed many times. The chain carries TRBV5-1 and TRBJ2-2; TRBD2 aligns across 8 bases. Trimming took 4 bases from V and 6 from J; bases not matched to a gene: 20. Germline V CDR1 and CDR2: SGHRS, YFSETQ. The CDR3 totals 19 residues. The CDR3 sequence: CASSGAGGLTPSGAGELFF. In nucleotides, the CDR3 is TGCGCCAGCAGCGGGGCGGGAGGCCTAACTCCCTCTGGGGCCGGGGAGCTGTTTTTT.

This clone was seen just once. The chain links TRBV20-1 to TRBJ1-2, with TRBD1 identical over 9 bases. The CDR3 is 16 amino acids. Looked up from germline, CDR1 is DFQATT and CDR2 is SNEGSKA (reference sequence). V lost 6 bases to trimming and J lost 8 bases; unmatched junction nucleotides: 19. The DNA of the CDR3 is TGCAGTGCCGGGACAGGGAATACTGGGCCTTATGCGGGCTACACCTTC. Translating gives CSAGTGNTGPYAGYTF.

The table lists this clone with many counts. This may be a read error: a much more frequent sequence differs by one nucleotide. The sample carries other DNA sequences with the same CDR3. The V gene is TRBV19, the J gene TRBJ1-2, with TRBD1 identical over 8 bases. V shed 10 bases, J shed 8 bases, and the junction held 9 bases outside the gene matches. CDR3 size: 12 residues. The germline gives CDR1 LNHDA, CDR2 SQIVND (reference sequence). CDR3 coding DNA: TGTGCCACCTCGGGACAGGCCCTCGGCTACACCTTC. It encodes CATSGQALGYTF.

This clone was recorded many times. The rearrangement uses TRBV2 and TRBJ1-2; no definite D call. CDR3 size: 10 residues. Trimming removed 6 bases from V and 7 bases from J, with 6 bases in between. Per the germline V gene, CDR1 is SNHLY and CDR2 is FYNNEI. CDR3 loop: CASRGIGYTF. CDR3 in DNA: TGTGCCAGCAGGGGCATTGGCTACACCTTC.

In DNA, the CDR3 is TGCAGTGCTAGAGATCCAATTCGGGGGAAGCAGTACTTC. Residues: CSARDPIRGKQYF. J is TRBJ2-7 and V is TRBV20-1; a possible D gene is TRBD2 (6 bases). CDR3 length: 13 amino acids. Trimming cost V 0 bases and J 8 bases, with 14 bases left between them. The germline V gene encodes CDR1 DFQATT and CDR2 SNEGSKA (reference sequence).

This clone was picked up many times. The chain is built from TRBV5-1 and TRBJ2-1; TRBD2 agrees at 8 bases. The V gene's germline CDR1 is SGHRS and CDR2 YFSETQ. The trim removed 4 bases at V and 0 bases at J, leaving 6 bases unmatched. The CDR3 consists of 16 residues. As DNA, the CDR3 is TGCGCCAGCAGCGTTAGCGGGACTGTCTCCTACAATGAGCAGTTCTTC. It encodes CASSVSGTVSYNEQFF.

The J gene is TRBJ1-1, the V gene TRBV5-1, with D possibly being TRBD1 (6 bases). The CDR3 contains 13 residues. The V and J ends lost 9 bases and 0 bases respectively, with 12 bases between them. The germline V gene encodes CDR1 SGHRS and CDR2 YFSETQ. The CDR3 sequence: CATGTWVNTEAFF. CDR3 DNA sequence: TGCGCCACCGGGACATGGGTGAACACTGAAGCTTTCTTT. The complete variable domain, with remaining parts taken from reference TRBV5-1 and TRBJ1-1, reads KAGVTQTPRYLIKTRGQQVTLSCSPISGHRSVSWYQQTPGQGLQFLFEYFSETQRNKGNFPGRFSGRQFSNSRSEMNVSTLELGDSALYLCATGTWVNTEAFFGQGTRLTVV.

This clone was observed at least ten times. This chain uses TRBV6-1 with TRBJ2-3, with D possibly matching TRBD2 (6 bases). V was cut by 5 bases and J by 2 bases, with 11 bases left in between. This CDR3 is 14 amino acids long. Germline V lookup: CDR1 MNHNS, CDR2 SASEGT. The CDR3 is CASSLGLNTDTQYF. CDR3 in DNA: TGTGCCAGCAGTTTGGGACTGAACACAGATACGCAGTATTTT.

There are many counts of this clone. This rearrangement joins TRBV9 to TRBJ1-1; a weak D match, TRBD1 (5 bases). Trimming left V 3 bases short and J 3 bases short, with 9 bases between. CDR1 and CDR2 from the germline V gene are SGDLS and YYNGEE. The CDR3 spans 13 residues. The chain's CDR3 is CASSEMGDTEAFF. CDR3 coding DNA: TGTGCCAGCAGCGAGATGGGGGACACTGAAGCTTTCTTT.

V and J are TRBV29-1 and TRBJ2-3; 11 bases fit TRBD1. Germline-derived CDR1 and CDR2 are SQVTM and ANQGSEA. J gave up 0 bases and V 6 bases, and 8 bases lay outside the gene matches. This CDR3 comprises 16 residues. The CDR3 DNA reads TGCAGCGTCTCCGGGACAGGGGGGATTAGCACAGATACGCAGTATTTT. This gives the protein CSVSGTGGISTDTQYF.

This clone came up many times. The V gene is TRBV18, the J gene TRBJ2-5; 8 bases match TRBD1. V was clipped by 2 bases and J by 5 bases; unmatched bases: 13. The CDR3 contains 17 residues. Germline values: CDR1 KGHSH, CDR2 LQKENI. DNA of the CDR3: TGTGCCAGCTCACCAAGATCTGTACAGGGGGTCGGGGAGACCCAGTACTTC. Its translation is CASSPRSVQGVGETQYF.

This clone came up a few times. The chain carries TRBV6-1 and TRBJ1-2, with a possible D match to TRBD1 (5 bases). The germline V gene has CDR1 MNHNS and CDR2 SASEGT. The V and J ends lost 6 bases and 3 bases respectively, with 20 bases between them. The CDR3 length is 16 residues. CDR3 DNA: TGTGCCAGCAGCCTACCCAGCCGGGACTCATACTATGGCTACACCTTC. Protein product: CASSLPSRDSYYGYTF.

A note on this clone: A much larger clone lies a single base off, so this may be a read error. The J gene is TRBJ1-1, the V gene TRBV7-7; tentative D call: TRBD1 (5 bases). The CDR3 contains 13 residues. The germline CDR1 and CDR2 sequences are SSHAT and FNYEAQ (reference sequence). CDR3 sequence reads: CASSEGAGTEAFF. The CDR3 nucleotides are TGTGCTAGCAGCGAAGGGGCAGGCACTGAAGCTTTCTTT.

About this clone: Since a much larger clone is just one base distant, this may be a read error. V is TRBV28 and J is TRBJ2-3, with TRBD1 identical over 8 bases. V lost 6 bases and J lost 6; bases outside the gene matches: 14. The germline V gene encodes CDR1 MDHEN and CDR2 SYDVKM. The CDR3 sequence is 16 residues long. The CDR3 region is CASSPPGGVVRDTQYF. The CDR3 DNA reads as TGTGCCAGCAGCCCTCCAGGGGGCGTGGTCCGGGATACGCAGTATTTT.

V usage is TRBV11-1 and J usage is TRBJ2-2; D gene uncertain. There are 15 residues in the CDR3. V gave up 2 bases and J gave up 5 bases, with 12 bases separating them. Germline loops: CDR1 SGHAT, CDR2 FQDESV (reference sequence). CDR3 in amino acids: CASSLFRTATGELFF. In DNA form, the CDR3 reads TGTGCCAGCAGCTTATTCCGGACGGCAACCGGGGAGCTGTTTTTT.

The table lists this clone with a few counts. The chain has TRBV28 and TRBJ2-1, with TRBD2 matching over 8 bases. Germline CDR1 and CDR2: MDHEN and SYDVKM. The length of the CDR3 is 16 residues. After removal of 6 bases from V and 5 bases from J, the junction contained 12 bases not matched to a gene. The DNA for the CDR3 is TGTGCCAGCAGGGAACCGGGACTAGGGGCCAACAATGAGCAGTTCTTC. This translates into CASREPGLGANNEQFF.

This chain uses TRBV6-2 or TRBV6-3 with TRBJ1-5; 8 bases fit TRBD1. Germline CDR1 MNHEY, CDR2 SVGEGT. The CDR3 contains 15 residues. V was clipped by 4 bases and J by 4 bases; unmatched bases: 6. The CDR3 spells CASSSWDRLNQPQHF. The CDR3, as DNA: TGTGCCAGCAGTTCTTGGGACAGGCTGAATCAGCCCCAGCATTTT.

This clone came up many times. The chain joins TRBV5-1 to TRBJ2-7; no reliable D call. CDR1 and CDR2 from the germline V gene are SGHRS and YFSETQ. CDR3 length: 14 residues. V was clipped by 0 bases and J by 4 bases, with 11 bases between them. CDR3: CASSLGSEFYEQYF. CDR3 coding DNA: TGCGCCAGCAGCTTGGGTTCAGAATTTTACGAGCAGTACTTC. Complete variable domain (other parts from reference TRBV5-1 and TRBJ2-7): KAGVTQTPRYLIKTRGQQVTLSCSPISGHRSVSWYQQTPGQGLQFLFEYFSETQRNKGNFPGRFSGRQFSNSRSEMNVSTLELGDSALYLCASSLGSEFYEQYFGPGTRLTVT.

The chain is built from TRBV4-1 and TRBJ2-7, with D perhaps matching TRBD2 (6 bases). Trimming shortened V by 2 bases and J by 0 bases, and 17 bases separated the two germline ends. CDR1 MGHRA and CDR2 YSYEKL come from the germline V gene. The CDR3 consists of 17 residues. The CDR3 sequence: CASSQSAGLANSYEQYF. The CDR3 nucleotides are TGCGCCAGCAGCCAAAGTGCTGGGCTAGCGAACTCCTACGAGCAGTACTTC.